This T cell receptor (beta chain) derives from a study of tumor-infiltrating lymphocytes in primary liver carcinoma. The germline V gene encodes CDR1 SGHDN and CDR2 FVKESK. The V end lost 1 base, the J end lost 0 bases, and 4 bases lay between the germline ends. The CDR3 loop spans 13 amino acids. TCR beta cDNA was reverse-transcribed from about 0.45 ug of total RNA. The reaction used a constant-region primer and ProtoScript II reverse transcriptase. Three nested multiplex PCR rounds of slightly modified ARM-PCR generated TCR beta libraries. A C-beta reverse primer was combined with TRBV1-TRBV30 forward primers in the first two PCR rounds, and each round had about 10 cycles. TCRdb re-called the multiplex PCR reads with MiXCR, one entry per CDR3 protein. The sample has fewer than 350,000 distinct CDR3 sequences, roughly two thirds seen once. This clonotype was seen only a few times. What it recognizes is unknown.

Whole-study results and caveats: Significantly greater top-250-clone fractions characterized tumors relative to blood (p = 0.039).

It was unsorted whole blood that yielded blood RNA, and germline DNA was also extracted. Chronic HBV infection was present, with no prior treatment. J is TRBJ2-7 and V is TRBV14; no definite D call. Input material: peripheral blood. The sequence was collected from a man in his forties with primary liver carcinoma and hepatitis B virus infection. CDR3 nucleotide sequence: TGTGCCAGCAGCCAAGCGGGCTCCTACGAGCAGTACTTC. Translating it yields CASSQAGSYEQYF.